This T cell receptor beta chain was retrieved from a study of cytomegalovirus exposure and HLA in healthy donors. Overall study results and limits: Later examination showed HLA-associated TCR beta chains had greater clonal expansion than equally common others. According to reports, the classifier identified cytomegalovirus status with high specificity and sensitivity. An analysis that came later showed most CMV-associated TCR beta chains appearing HLA-restricted.

The study ran its PCR with 60 Vbeta and 13 Jbeta primers. Libraries were prepared by immunoSEQ multiplex PCR; TCRdb keeps only in-frame clonotypes and omits some of them. The repertoire holds approximately 130,000 clones, with about four fifths as singletons. Comment on this clone: What it recognizes is unknown.

The source is a male donor in good health and CMV-seronegative. Sample: PBMCs.

The CDR3, as DNA: TGCGCCAGCAGTCAAAGGGGTGGGCCAGAAAACATTCAGTACTTC. Translation gives CASSQRGGPENIQYF. V usage is TRBV4-1 and J usage is TRBJ2-4, with TRBD1 as a possible D gene (5 bases). Trimming stripped 6 bases from V and 5 bases from J, with 17 bases between. This CDR3 is 15 amino acids long. Germline lookup yields CDR1 MGHRA and CDR2 YSYEKL.